This T cell receptor (beta chain) was sequenced for a study of cytomegalovirus exposure and HLA in healthy donors. Study details: In a previous analysis, about 100 million unique TCR beta sequences were found from roughly 180 million T cells.

Researchers ran the PCR with 60 Vbeta and 13 Jbeta primers. Profiled with immunoSEQ multiplex PCR; TCRdb holds only in-frame clones, not every one. This repertoire shows about 180,000 clones, over 60% found once; its top ten account for around 1.5%. This CDR3 is built from 17 residues. Trimming removed 4 bases from V and 2 bases from J; junction bases left unmatched: 12. Germline CDR1 reads SGDLS; CDR2 reads YYNGEE. This sequence originates from a man younger than 30 in good health and CMV-seronegative. The chain combines TRBV9 with TRBJ2-3; 8 positions match TRBD2. The sample was PBMCs. CDR3 sequence reads: CASSPRRGGPSTDTQYF. For the CDR3, the DNA is TGTGCCAGCAGCCCACGACGGGGGGGTCCCTCCACAGATACGCAGTATTTT.